The sequence of this T cell receptor beta chain was determined in a study of blood T cell repertoires in COVID-19. TCRdb's copy holds only in-frame clones and misses some; the assay was immunoSEQ multiplex PCR. There are roughly 80,000 clones in the sample; roughly nine tenths occur only once, and under 2.5% lies in the top ten. Sample: peripheral blood. The clonotype comes from a woman in her fifties or sixties in a cohort sampled during active COVID-19.

In DNA form, the CDR3 reads TGTGCCAGCAACTTAGCGGGAGGGCCCTACGAGCAGTACTTC. The encoded protein is CASNLAGGPYEQYF. This rearrangement joins TRBV28 to TRBJ2-7; TRBD2 agrees at 11 bases. The V segment lost 7 bases and the J segment 2 bases; nucleotides outside the gene matches: 4. The CDR3 extends over 14 amino acids. Germline V gene lookup returns CDR1 MDHEN and CDR2 SYDVKM.